Described below is a single T cell receptor (beta chain) sequence and its context. This entry is derived from a study of blood T cell repertoires in COVID-19. In the authors' workflow: For nucleated cells, counts were estimated from reference gene primer amplification. Repertoires were generated with immunoSEQ multiplex PCR, while TCRdb's copy carries only in-frame clones and drops some. That table supplies the V and J calls and clone size; D and trimming were determined from the DNA. This table holds roughly 50,000 clones, approximately 80% found once. Germline CDR1 SNHLY, CDR2 FYNNEI. V was clipped by 6 bases and J by 10 bases; unmatched bases: 4. The CDR3 has 14 amino acids.

This chain links TRBV2 with TRBJ1-6; 12 bases are shared with TRBD1. The sample comprised peripheral blood. The receptor comes from a woman in her sixties or seventies with acute or convalescent COVID-19. The chain's CDR3 is CASSSGTGGSPLHF. CDR3 sequence (DNA): TGTGCCAGCAGCTCCGGGACAGGGGGCTCACCCCTCCACTTT.